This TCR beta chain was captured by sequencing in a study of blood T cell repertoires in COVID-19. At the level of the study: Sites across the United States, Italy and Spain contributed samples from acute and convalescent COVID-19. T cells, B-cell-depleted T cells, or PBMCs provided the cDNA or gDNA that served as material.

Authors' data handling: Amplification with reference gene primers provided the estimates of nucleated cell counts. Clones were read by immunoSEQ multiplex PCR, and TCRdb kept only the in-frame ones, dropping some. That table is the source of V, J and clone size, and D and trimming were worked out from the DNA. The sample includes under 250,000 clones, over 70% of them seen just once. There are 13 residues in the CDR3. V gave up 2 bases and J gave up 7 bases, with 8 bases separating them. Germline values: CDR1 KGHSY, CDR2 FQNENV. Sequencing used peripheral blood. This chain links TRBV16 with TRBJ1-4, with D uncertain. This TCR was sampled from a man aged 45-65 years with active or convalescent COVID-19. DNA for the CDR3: TGTGCCAGCAGCCAAGCACGGGGTGAAAAACTGTTTTTT. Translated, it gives CASSQARGEKLFF.